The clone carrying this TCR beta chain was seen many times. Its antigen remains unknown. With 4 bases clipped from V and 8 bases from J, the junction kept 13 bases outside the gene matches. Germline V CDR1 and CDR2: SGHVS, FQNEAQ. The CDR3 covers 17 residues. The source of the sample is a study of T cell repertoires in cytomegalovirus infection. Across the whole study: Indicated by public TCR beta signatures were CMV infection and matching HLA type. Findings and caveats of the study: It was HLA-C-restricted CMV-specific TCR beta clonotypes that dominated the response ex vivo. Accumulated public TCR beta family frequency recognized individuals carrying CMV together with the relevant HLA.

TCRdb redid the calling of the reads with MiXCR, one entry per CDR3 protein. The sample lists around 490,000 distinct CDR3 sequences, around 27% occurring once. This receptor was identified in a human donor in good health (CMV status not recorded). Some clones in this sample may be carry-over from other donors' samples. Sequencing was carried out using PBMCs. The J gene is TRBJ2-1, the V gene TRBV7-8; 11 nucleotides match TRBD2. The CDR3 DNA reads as TGTGCCAGCAGCTCAACTAAGGGACTAGCGGCTGGCGATGAGCAGTTCTTC. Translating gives CASSSTKGLAAGDEQFF.